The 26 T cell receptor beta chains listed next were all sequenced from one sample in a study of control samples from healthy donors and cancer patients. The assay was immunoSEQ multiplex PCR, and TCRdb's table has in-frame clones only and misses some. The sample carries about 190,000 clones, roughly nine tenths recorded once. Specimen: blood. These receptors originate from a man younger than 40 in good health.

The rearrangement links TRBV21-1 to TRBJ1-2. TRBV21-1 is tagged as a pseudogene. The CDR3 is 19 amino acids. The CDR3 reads CASSKGEGGTEDLPYGYTF. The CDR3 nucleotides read TGTGCCAGCAGCAAAGGAGAGGGCGGAACAGAAGACTTACCCTATGGCTACACCTTC.

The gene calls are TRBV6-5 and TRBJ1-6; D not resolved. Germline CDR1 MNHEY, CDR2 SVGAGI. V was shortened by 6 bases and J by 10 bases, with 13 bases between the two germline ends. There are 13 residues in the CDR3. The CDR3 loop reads CASSPQERSPLHF. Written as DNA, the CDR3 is TGTGCCAGCAGCCCCCAAGAGAGGTCACCCCTCCACTTT.

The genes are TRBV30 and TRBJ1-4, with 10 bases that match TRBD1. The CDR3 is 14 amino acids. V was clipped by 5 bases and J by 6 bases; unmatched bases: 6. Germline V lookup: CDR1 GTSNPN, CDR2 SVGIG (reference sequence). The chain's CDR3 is CAWSRQGADEKLFF. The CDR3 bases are TGTGCCTGGTCAAGACAGGGGGCTGATGAAAAACTGTTTTTT. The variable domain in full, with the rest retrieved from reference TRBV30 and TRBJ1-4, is SQTIHQWPATLVQPVGSPLSLECTVEGTSNPNLYWYRQAAGRGLQLLFYSVGIGQISSEVPQNLSASRPQDRQFILSSKKLLLSDSGFYLCAWSRQGADEKLFFGSGTQLSVL.

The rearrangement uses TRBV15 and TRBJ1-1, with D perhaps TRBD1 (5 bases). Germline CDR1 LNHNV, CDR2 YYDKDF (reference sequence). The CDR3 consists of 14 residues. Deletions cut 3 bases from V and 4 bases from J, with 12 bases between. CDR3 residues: CATSSERGPTEAFF. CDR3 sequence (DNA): TGTGCCACCAGCAGCGAAAGGGGTCCCACTGAAGCTTTCTTT.

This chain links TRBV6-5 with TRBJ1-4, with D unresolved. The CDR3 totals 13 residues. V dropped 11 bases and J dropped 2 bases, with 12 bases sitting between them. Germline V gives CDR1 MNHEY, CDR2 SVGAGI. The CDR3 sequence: CAAGGGTNEKLFF. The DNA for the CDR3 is TGTGCCGCCGGCGGAGGGACTAATGAAAAACTGTTTTTT.

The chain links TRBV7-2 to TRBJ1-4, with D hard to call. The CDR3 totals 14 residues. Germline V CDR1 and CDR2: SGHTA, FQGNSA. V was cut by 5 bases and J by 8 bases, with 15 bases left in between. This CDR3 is CASSPSRSGEKLFF. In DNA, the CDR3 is TGTGCCAGCAGCCCGAGCCGATCAGGCGAAAAACTGTTTTTT.

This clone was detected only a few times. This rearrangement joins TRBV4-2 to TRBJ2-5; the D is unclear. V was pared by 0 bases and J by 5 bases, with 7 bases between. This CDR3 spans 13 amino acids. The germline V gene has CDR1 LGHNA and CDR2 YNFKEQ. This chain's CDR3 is CASSQDEWETQYF. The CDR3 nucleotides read TGTGCCAGCAGCCAAGATGAATGGGAGACCCAGTACTTC.

For the CDR3, the DNA is TGTGCCAGCTCACCAACGTCAGGGACCCAGCGCAACAATGAGCAGTTCTTC. Amino acids: CASSPTSGTQRNNEQFF. V gene TRBV18 combines with J gene TRBJ2-1; TRBD1 or TRBD2 may be the D gene (5 bases each). From germline, CDR1 is KGHSH and CDR2 LQKENI. The CDR3 loop spans 17 amino acids. The V end was cut by 2 bases, the J end by 5 bases, with 19 bases between.

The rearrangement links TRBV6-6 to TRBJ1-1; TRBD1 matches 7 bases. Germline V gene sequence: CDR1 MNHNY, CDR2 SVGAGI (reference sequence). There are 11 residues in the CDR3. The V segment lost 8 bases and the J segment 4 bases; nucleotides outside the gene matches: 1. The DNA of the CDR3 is TGTGCCAGCGCAGGGGGCACTGAAGCTTTCTTT. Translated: CASAGGTEAFF.

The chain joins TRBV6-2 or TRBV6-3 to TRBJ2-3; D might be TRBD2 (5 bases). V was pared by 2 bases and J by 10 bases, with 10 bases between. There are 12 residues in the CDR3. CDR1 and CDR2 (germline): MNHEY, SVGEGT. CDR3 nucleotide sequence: TGTGCCAGCAGTTACATACTAGAGGCGCAGTATTTT. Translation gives CASSYILEAQYF.

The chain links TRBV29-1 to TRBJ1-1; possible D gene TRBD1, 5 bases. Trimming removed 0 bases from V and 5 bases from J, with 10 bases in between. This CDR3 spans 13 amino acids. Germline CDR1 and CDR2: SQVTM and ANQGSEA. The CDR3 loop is CSVEDSSGTEAFF. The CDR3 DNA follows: TGCAGCGTTGAAGATTCGTCAGGGACTGAAGCTTTCTTT.

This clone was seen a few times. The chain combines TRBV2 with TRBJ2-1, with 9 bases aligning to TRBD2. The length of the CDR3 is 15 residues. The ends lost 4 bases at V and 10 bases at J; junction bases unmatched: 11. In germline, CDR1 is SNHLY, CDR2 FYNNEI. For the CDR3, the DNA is TGTGCCAGCAGTGCAGCGGGACTAGCCCAGGTAGAGCAGTTCTTC. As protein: CASSAAGLAQVEQFF.

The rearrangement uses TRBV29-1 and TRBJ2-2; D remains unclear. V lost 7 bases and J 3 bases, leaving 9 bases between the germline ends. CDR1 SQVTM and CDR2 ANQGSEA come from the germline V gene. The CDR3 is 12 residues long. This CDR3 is CSGGRDTGELFF. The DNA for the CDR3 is TGCAGCGGGGGTAGGGACACCGGGGAGCTGTTTTTT.

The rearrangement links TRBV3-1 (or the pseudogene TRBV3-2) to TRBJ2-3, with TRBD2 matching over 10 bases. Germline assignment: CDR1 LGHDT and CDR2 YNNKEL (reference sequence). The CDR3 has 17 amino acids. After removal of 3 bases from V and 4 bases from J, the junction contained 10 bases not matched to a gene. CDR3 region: CASSQIAIAGGSDTQYF. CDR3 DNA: TGTGCCAGCAGCCAGATCGCGATAGCGGGGGGCTCAGATACGCAGTATTTT.

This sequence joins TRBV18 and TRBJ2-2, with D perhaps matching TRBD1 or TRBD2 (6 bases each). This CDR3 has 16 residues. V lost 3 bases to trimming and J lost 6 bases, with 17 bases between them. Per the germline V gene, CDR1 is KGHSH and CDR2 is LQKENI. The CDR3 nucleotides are TGTGCCAGCTCACCCTCCCCGGGGGCGTCAGCCGGGGAGCTGTTTTTT. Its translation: CASSPSPGASAGELFF. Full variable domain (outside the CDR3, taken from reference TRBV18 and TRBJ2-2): NAGVMQNPRHLVRRRGQEARLRCSPMKGHSHVYWYRQLPEEGLKFMVYLQKENIIDESGMPKERFSAEFPKEGPSILRIQQVVRGDSAAYFCASSPSPGASAGELFFGEGSRLTVL.

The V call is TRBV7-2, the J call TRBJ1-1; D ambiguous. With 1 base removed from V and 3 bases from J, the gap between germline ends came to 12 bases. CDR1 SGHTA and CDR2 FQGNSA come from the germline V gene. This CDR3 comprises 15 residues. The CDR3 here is CASSLGVSGYTEAFF. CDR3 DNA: TGTGCCAGCAGCTTAGGAGTCTCAGGCTACACTGAAGCTTTCTTT.

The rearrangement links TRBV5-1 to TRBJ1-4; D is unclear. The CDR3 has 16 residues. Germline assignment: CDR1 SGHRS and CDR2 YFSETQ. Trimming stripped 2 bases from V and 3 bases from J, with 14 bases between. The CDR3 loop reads CASSLRTHGANEKLFF. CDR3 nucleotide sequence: TGCGCCAGCAGCTTAAGGACCCATGGGGCTAATGAAAAACTGTTTTTT.

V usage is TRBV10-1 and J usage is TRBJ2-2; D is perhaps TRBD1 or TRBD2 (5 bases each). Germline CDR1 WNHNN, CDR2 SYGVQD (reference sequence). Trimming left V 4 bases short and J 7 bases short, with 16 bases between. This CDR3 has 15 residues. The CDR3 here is CASSVSRGAGGELFF. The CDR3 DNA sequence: TGCGCCAGCAGTGTTAGCCGAGGGGCGGGCGGGGAGCTGTTTTTT.

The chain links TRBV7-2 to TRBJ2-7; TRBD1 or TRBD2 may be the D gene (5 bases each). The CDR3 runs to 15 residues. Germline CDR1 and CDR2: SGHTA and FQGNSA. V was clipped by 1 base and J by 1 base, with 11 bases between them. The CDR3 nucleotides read TGTGCCAGCAGCTTAGATCGGGGCGGGTCCTACGAGCAGTACTTC. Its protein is CASSLDRGGSYEQYF.

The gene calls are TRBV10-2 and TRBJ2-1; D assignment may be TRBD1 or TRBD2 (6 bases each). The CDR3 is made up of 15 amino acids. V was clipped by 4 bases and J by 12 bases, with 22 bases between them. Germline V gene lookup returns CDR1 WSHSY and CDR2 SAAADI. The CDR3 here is CASSAGTNYRDWQFF. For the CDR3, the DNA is TGCGCCAGCAGTGCGGGCACCAACTACAGGGACTGGCAGTTCTTC.

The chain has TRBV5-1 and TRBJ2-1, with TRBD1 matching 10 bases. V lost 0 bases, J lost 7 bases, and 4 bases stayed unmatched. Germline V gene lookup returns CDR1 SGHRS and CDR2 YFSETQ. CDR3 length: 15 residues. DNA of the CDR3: TGCGCCAGCAGCTTGGGGGACAGGGGTCTGAATGAGCAGTTCTTC. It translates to CASSLGDRGLNEQFF.

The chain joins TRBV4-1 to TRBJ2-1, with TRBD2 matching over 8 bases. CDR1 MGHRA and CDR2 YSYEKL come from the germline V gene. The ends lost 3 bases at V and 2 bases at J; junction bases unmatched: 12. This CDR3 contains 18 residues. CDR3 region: CASSQATTGGAAYNEQFF. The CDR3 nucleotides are TGCGCCAGCAGCCAGGCCACTACCGGGGGGGCCGCCTACAATGAGCAGTTCTTC.

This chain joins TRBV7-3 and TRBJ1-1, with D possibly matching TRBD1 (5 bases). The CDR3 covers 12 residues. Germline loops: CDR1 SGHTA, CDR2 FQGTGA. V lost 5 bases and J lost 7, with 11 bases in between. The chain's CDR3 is CASSPGGGEAFF. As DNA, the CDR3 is TGTGCCAGCAGCCCCGGCGGGGGTGAAGCTTTCTTT.

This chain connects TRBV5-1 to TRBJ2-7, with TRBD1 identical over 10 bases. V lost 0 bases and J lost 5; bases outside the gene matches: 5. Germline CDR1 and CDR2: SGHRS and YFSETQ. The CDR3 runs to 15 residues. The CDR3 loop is CASSLGQGAGDEQYF. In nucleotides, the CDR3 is TGCGCCAGCAGCTTGGGACAGGGGGCTGGCGACGAGCAGTACTTC.

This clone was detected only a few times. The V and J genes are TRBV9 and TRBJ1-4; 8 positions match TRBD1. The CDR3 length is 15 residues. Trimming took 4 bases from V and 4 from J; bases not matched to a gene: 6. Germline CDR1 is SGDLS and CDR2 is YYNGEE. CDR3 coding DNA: TGTGCCAGCAGCTCCCGGACAGGGCTTAATGAAAAACTGTTTTTT. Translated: CASSSRTGLNEKLFF.

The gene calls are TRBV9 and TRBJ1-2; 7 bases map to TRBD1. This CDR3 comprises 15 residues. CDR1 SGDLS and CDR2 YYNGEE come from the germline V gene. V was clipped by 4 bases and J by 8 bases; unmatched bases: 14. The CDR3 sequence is CASSPRTGPEWGYTF. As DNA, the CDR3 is TGTGCCAGCAGCCCCCGGACAGGCCCCGAGTGGGGCTACACCTTC.